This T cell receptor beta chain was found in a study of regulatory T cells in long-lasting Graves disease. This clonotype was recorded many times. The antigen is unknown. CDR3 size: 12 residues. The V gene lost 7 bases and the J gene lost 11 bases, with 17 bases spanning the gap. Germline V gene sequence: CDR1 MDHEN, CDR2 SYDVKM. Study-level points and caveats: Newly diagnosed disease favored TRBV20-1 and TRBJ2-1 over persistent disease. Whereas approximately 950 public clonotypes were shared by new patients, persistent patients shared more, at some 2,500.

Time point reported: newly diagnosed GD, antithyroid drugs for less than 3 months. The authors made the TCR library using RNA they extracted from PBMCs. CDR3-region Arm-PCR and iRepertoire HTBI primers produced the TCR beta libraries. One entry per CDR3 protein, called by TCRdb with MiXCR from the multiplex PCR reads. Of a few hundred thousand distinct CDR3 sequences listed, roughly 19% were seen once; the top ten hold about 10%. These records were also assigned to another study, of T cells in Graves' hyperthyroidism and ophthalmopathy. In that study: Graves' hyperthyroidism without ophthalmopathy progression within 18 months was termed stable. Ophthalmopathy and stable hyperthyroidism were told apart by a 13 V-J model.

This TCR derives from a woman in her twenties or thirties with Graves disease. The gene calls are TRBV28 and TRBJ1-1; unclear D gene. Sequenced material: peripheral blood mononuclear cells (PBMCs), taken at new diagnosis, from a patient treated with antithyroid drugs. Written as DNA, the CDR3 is TGTGCCAGCACCGCCCGGGCCCTGCGGGCTTTCTTT. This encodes CASTARALRAFF.